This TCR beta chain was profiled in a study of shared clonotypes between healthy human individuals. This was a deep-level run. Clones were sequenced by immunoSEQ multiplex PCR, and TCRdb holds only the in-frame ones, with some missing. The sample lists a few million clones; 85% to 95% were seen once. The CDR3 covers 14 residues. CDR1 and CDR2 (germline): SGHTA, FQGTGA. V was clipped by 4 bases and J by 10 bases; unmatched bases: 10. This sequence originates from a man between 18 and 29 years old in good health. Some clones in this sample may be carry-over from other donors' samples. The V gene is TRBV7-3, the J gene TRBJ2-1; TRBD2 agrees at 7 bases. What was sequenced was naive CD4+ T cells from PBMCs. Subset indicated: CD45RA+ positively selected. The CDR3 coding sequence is TGTGCCAGCAGCTCCCACCCCGCGGGAGAAGAGCAGTTCTTC. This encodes CASSSHPAGEEQFF.